A single sample gave rise to the 30 T cell receptor beta chains below, sequenced in a study of vaccination and CD4 T cells after COVID-19. Their specific antigens are unknown. The Oncomine TCR Beta short-read assay was applied to DNA of cultured CD4+ T cells. Genomic DNA extraction was carried out from cultured CD4+ T cells. TCRdb reprocessed the PCR reads with MiXCR, giving one entry per CDR3 protein. The sample has more than 7,000 distinct CDR3 sequences; approximately 40% are singletons. Documented treatment: roughly ten-day PBMC culture with coronavirus spike peptide pools or control peptides (ViraFEST assay). The unexposed donor's CD4+ T cells were collected before the COVID-19 pandemic (2011-2018). Sequenced: CD4+ T cells from blood, cultured in vitro. These receptors were collected from a human donor in good health.

This clonotype occurred a few times. The rearrangement links TRBV7-2 to TRBJ2-3, with D tentatively TRBD2 (6 bases). Per the germline V gene, CDR1 is SGHTA and CDR2 is FQGNSA. The CDR3 extends over 17 amino acids. Trimming removed 1 base from V and 5 bases from J, with 19 bases in between. This CDR3 reads CASSLGRDSRLIDTQYF. The CDR3 DNA is TGTGCCAGCAGCTTAGGTCGGGACTCCCGGCTTATAGATACGCAGTATTTT.

The J gene is TRBJ2-5, the V gene TRBV20-1, with 9 bases fitting TRBD2. The germline CDR1 and CDR2 sequences are DFQATT and SNEGSKA (reference sequence). J gave up 1 base and V 5 bases, and 5 bases lay outside the gene matches. This CDR3 comprises 14 residues. DNA of the CDR3: TGCAGTGCTGTCCTAGCGGGAACCCAAGAGACCCAGTACTTC. It codes for CSAVLAGTQETQYF.

This chain connects TRBV5-1 to TRBJ2-5, with 9 positions matching TRBD1. Trimming removed 4 bases from V and 5 bases from J; junction bases left unmatched: 3. Germline CDR1 SGHRS, CDR2 YFSETQ. CDR3 length: 13 amino acids. The CDR3 DNA reads as TGCGCCAGCAGCCCGACAGGGGGGGAGACCCAGTACTTC. Protein product: CASSPTGGETQYF.

In the case of this clonotype: Since the CDR3 does not end with the conserved phenylalanine or tryptophan, this likely comes from a read error. CDR3 residues: CASSRPPRTGKGETQYS. The CDR3 region has the DNA TGTGCCAGCAGTCGCCCCCCACGGACAGGGAAGGGGGAGACCCAGTACTCC. V and J are TRBV6-2 or TRBV6-3 and TRBJ2-5; 8 bases fit TRBD1. Germline-derived CDR1 and CDR2 are MNHEY and SVGEGT. The CDR3 totals 17 residues. V was pared by 5 bases and J by 5 bases, with 16 bases of the junction left unmatched.

This clonotype was seen a handful of times. Here the CDR3 DNA reads TGTGCCAGCAGCCCCCCCGGCACCGGGGAGCTGTTTTTT. Its protein is CASSPPGTGELFF. The chain links TRBV7-9 to TRBJ2-2; no clear D gene. The CDR3 is 13 residues long. Trimming cost V 5 bases and J 4 bases, with 8 bases left between them. CDR1 and CDR2 (germline): SEHNR, FQNEAQ (reference sequence).

The chain employs TRBV7-9 and TRBJ2-5; weak D call: TRBD2 (6 bases). The germline V gene encodes CDR1 SEHNR and CDR2 FQNEAQ (reference sequence). The germline V and J ends were trimmed by 4 bases and 2 bases, with 14 bases remaining between them. The CDR3 runs to 15 residues. The CDR3 is CASSSGTAGQETQYF. The DNA of the CDR3 is TGTGCCAGCAGCTCTGGGACCGCGGGACAAGAGACCCAGTACTTC. Together with reference TRBV7-9 and TRBJ2-5, the CDR3 gives the full variable domain: DTGVSQNPRHKITKRGQNVTFRCDPISEHNRLYWYRQTLGQGPEFLTYFQNEAQLEKSRLLSDRFSAERPKGSFSTLEIQRTEQGDSAMYLCASSSGTAGQETQYFGPGTRLLVL.

The gene calls are TRBV6-1 and TRBJ1-2; the D is unclear. Trimming took off 5 bases at V and 3 bases at J, with 10 bases between the two ends. Germline CDR1 is MNHNS and CDR2 is SASEGT. The CDR3 length is 13 residues. CDR3 region: CASSSGRDYGYTF. CDR3 nucleotide sequence: TGTGCCAGCAGTAGCGGGAGGGACTATGGCTACACCTTC.

V gene TRBV7-9 combines with J gene TRBJ2-3; D call uncertain. Trimming removed 1 base from V and 4 bases from J, with 12 bases in between. CDR1 and CDR2 from the germline V gene are SEHNR and FQNEAQ (reference sequence). The CDR3 extends over 15 amino acids. The CDR3 DNA reads as TGTGCCAGCAGCTTAGATCGTGGTGGTGCAGATACGCAGTATTTT. Its protein product is CASSLDRGGADTQYF.

This sequence joins TRBV28 and TRBJ1-5, with no clear D. Per germline, CDR1 MDHEN and CDR2 SYDVKM. There are 12 residues in the CDR3. V was shortened by 7 bases and J by 10 bases, with 14 bases between the two germline ends. The chain's CDR3 is CASNLLNRPQHF. Written as DNA, the CDR3 is TGTGCCAGCAACCTCCTTAATCGTCCCCAGCATTTT.

This chain joins TRBV20-1 and TRBJ2-7; 7 positions agree with TRBD2. The CDR3 sequence is 15 residues long. J lost 6 bases, V lost 6 bases, and 17 bases had no gene match. Germline V gene sequence: CDR1 DFQATT, CDR2 SNEGSKA (reference sequence). The CDR3 sequence is CSARRREKGSAEQYF. The CDR3 coding sequence is TGCAGTGCCCGGAGGCGGGAGAAAGGGTCGGCCGAGCAGTACTTC.

This clonotype was recorded a few times. This chain uses TRBV7-6 with TRBJ1-5; D remains ambiguous. Germline lookup yields CDR1 SGHVS and CDR2 FNYEAQ. The CDR3 contains 13 residues. Trimming pared 5 bases from V and 7 bases from J, leaving 12 bases between. CDR3 in DNA: TGTGCCAGCAGCCCCGCCGGCGAACAGCCCCAGCATTTT. Its translation: CASSPAGEQPQHF. Full variable domain (outside the CDR3, taken from reference TRBV7-6 and TRBJ1-5): GAGVSQSPRYKVTKRGQDVALRCDPISGHVSLYWYRQALGQGPEFLTYFNYEAQQDKSGLPNDRFSAERPEGSISTLTIQRTEQRDSAMYRCASSPAGEQPQHFGDGTRLSIL.

CDR3 protein: CASSYSVSTDTQYF. The CDR3 DNA reads as TGTGCCAGCAGTTACTCGGTGAGCACAGATACGCAGTATTTT. This chain connects TRBV6-5 to TRBJ2-3; no reliable D call. The CDR3 extends over 14 amino acids. CDR1 and CDR2 (germline): MNHEY, SVGAGI. The V gene lost 0 bases and the J gene lost 0 bases, with 4 bases spanning the gap.

The chain has TRBV6-2 or TRBV6-3 and TRBJ1-2, with unresolved D. Per the germline V gene, CDR1 is MNHEY and CDR2 is SVGEGT. The V end lost 6 bases, the J end lost 5 bases, and 13 bases lay between the germline ends. The length of the CDR3 is 13 residues. In nucleotides, the CDR3 is TGTGCCAGCAGACCACGGTCAAGTTATGGCTACACCTTC. This sequence encodes CASRPRSSYGYTF.

V is TRBV21-1 and J is TRBJ2-7; the tabulated D call, TRBD2, remains unverified against the DNA. TRBV21-1 is assigned pseudogene status. The CDR3 totals 22 residues. CDR3 region: CASSSGWGASGGLRLPLYEQYF. DNA for the CDR3: TGTGCCAGCAGCAGCGGGTGGGGGGCTAGCGGGGGTTTGCGCCTTCCCCTCTACGAGCAGTACTTC.

DNA for the CDR3: TGTGCCAGCAGTTTACTACTAGCAGGCCAAGAGACCCAGTACTTC. Encoded protein: CASSLLLAGQETQYF. J is TRBJ2-5 and V is TRBV27; D perhaps matches TRBD2 (6 bases). Germline lookup yields CDR1 MNHEY and CDR2 SMNVEV (reference sequence). This CDR3 comprises 15 residues. V was pared by 2 bases and J by 1 base, with 11 bases between.

The chain is built from TRBV20-1 and TRBJ2-1, with a weak D call TRBD1 (6 bases). There are 13 residues in the CDR3. Trimming removed 3 bases from V and 3 bases from J, with 9 bases in between. Germline assignment: CDR1 DFQATT and CDR2 SNEGSKA (reference sequence). CDR3 protein: CSASNRDYNEQFF. The CDR3 DNA reads TGCAGTGCTAGCAACAGGGACTACAATGAGCAGTTCTTC.

This clonotype turned up a few times. The rearrangement uses TRBV7-8 and TRBJ2-1; TRBD1 might be the D (5 bases). Trimming left V 5 bases short and J 5 bases short, with 10 bases between. CDR3 length: 13 amino acids. The germline gives CDR1 SGHVS, CDR2 FQNEAQ. For the CDR3, the DNA is TGTGCCAGCAGCAATAGGGGTCACAATGAGCAGTTCTTC. Translated, it gives CASSNRGHNEQFF. Full variable domain (missing parts from reference TRBV7-8 and TRBJ2-1): GAGVSQSPRYKVAKRGQDVALRCDPISGHVSLFWYQQALGQGPEFLTYFQNEAQLDKSGLPSDRFFAERPEGSVSTLKIQRTQQEDSAVYLCASSNRGHNEQFFGPGTRLTVL.

This clonotype has more than one count but fewer than ten. The chain uses TRBV20-1 and TRBJ2-7; the match to TRBD2 covers 10 bases. The trim removed 3 bases at V and 0 bases at J, leaving 8 bases unmatched. This CDR3 spans 16 amino acids. CDR1 is DFQATT and CDR2 is SNEGSKA in the germline V gene (reference sequence). CDR3 nucleotides: TGCAGTGCTAGCGGGGGACTAGCGTTAAGCTCCTACGAGCAGTACTTC. Its translation is CSASGGLALSSYEQYF.

In this sample, this clonotype turned up a few times. This chain joins TRBV24-1 and TRBJ1-2; D unresolved. The CDR3 loop spans 14 amino acids. The V end lost 3 bases, the J end lost 3 bases, and 10 bases lay between the germline ends. The germline CDR1 and CDR2 sequences are KGHDR and SFDVKD. In DNA, the CDR3 is TGTGCCACCAGTGATGTGTATTCGGACTATGGCTACACCTTC. It yields the protein CATSDVYSDYGYTF.

This chain links TRBV6-2 or TRBV6-3 with TRBJ1-1; D is possibly TRBD1 (6 bases). The ends were cut back, 6 bases at V and 4 bases at J, with 12 bases in the middle. In germline, CDR1 is MNHEY, CDR2 SVGEGT. CDR3 size: 13 residues. The CDR3 reads CASSLQGVTEAFF. For the CDR3, the DNA is TGTGCCAGCAGCCTACAGGGCGTCACTGAAGCTTTCTTT.

Remarks on this clonotype: A junction boundary mismatches the germline segment, possibly from a read error. The chain carries TRBV7-6 and TRBJ2-1; D might be TRBD2 (5 bases). From germline, CDR1 is SGHVS and CDR2 FNYEAQ. The length of the CDR3 is 13 residues. In nucleotides, the CDR3 is TGTGCTAGCAGCTTGGGAGATAACAATGAGCAGTTCTTC. Residues: CASSLGDNNEQFF.

This clonotype was counted between two and nine times. V gene TRBV20-1 combines with J gene TRBJ2-1, with 9 bases lining up with TRBD2. This CDR3 has 16 residues. The ends lost 1 base at V and 7 bases at J; junction bases unmatched: 11. Germline CDR1 and CDR2: DFQATT and SNEGSKA (reference sequence). CDR3 DNA sequence: TGCAGTGCTAGAGGTCCAGCGGGAGGTATATGGAATGAGCAGTTCTTC. Translated: CSARGPAGGIWNEQFF.

This clonotype was found a few times. The chain links TRBV28 to TRBJ2-7; 7 bases align to TRBD2. Germline values: CDR1 MDHEN, CDR2 SYDVKM. V lost 5 bases, J lost 7 bases, and 17 bases stayed unmatched. CDR3 length: 16 residues. The CDR3 region has the DNA TGTGCCAGCAGTGGGAGGGTGGACCGCCTTTTGGGGGAGCAGTACTTC. Residues: CASSGRVDRLLGEQYF.

The gene calls are TRBV20-1 and TRBJ2-6, with D hard to call. The V end was cut by 0 bases, the J end by 1 base, with 7 bases between. The CDR3 spans 15 residues. Germline values: CDR1 DFQATT, CDR2 SNEGSKA (reference sequence). CDR3 nucleotide sequence: TGCAGTGCTAGAGATCCAGTATCTGGGGCCAACGTCCTGACTTTC. Translated, it gives CSARDPVSGANVLTF.

The CDR3 sequence: CATKGSHNSPLHF. The CDR3 DNA is TGTGCCACGAAGGGGTCCCATAATTCACCCCTCCACTTT. This chain connects TRBV28 to TRBJ1-6, with D possibly TRBD1 on 5 matching bases. Trimming removed 10 bases from V and 5 bases from J, with 12 bases in between. This CDR3 comprises 13 residues. Germline CDR1 reads MDHEN; CDR2 reads SYDVKM.

The V call is TRBV6-5, the J call TRBJ1-4; possible D gene TRBD1, 6 bases. Germline V gene lookup returns CDR1 MNHEY and CDR2 SVGAGI. The V end lost 2 bases, the J end lost 3 bases, and 10 bases lay between the germline ends. The CDR3 contains 15 residues. Here the CDR3 reads CASSYRTGSNEKLFF. Written as DNA, the CDR3 is TGTGCCAGCAGTTACAGAACAGGGTCTAATGAAAAACTGTTTTTT.

This clonotype was recorded a few times. The CDR3 DNA is TGTGCCAGCAGAATACGGACAGGGGGCTACGAGCAGTACTTC. It is translated as CASRIRTGGYEQYF. This sequence joins TRBV27 and TRBJ2-7; 10 bases are a match to TRBD1. CDR3 length: 14 residues. The germline CDR1 and CDR2 sequences are MNHEY and SMNVEV (reference sequence). The trim removed 6 bases at V and 3 bases at J, leaving 5 bases unmatched.

This clonotype was counted between two and nine times. The chain recombines TRBV6-1 with TRBJ2-3; 13 nucleotides align to TRBD2. This CDR3 spans 14 amino acids. After removal of 4 bases from V and 5 bases from J, the junction contained 0 bases not matched to a gene. CDR1 and CDR2 (germline): MNHNS, SASEGT. CDR3 nucleotide sequence: TGTGCCAGCAGTGGACTAGCGGGAGGAGATACGCAGTATTTT. It yields the protein CASSGLAGGDTQYF.

This clonotype appeared a few times. This chain uses TRBV7-2 with TRBJ1-1; 7 bases align to TRBD1. The junction had 14 bases not matched to a gene; V was cut back by 4 bases and J by 6 bases. In germline, CDR1 is SGHTA, CDR2 FQGNSA. The CDR3 is made up of 16 amino acids. In nucleotides, the CDR3 is TGTGCCAGCAGCTCAATCTTACCGACAGGGCTGTCTGAAGCTTTCTTT. Amino acid sequence: CASSSILPTGLSEAFF.

This CDR3 is CASSLGQGAQPQHF. Here the CDR3 DNA reads TGTGCCAGCAGCTTAGGACAGGGGGCACAGCCCCAGCATTTT. This sequence joins TRBV7-2 and TRBJ1-5; TRBD1 agrees at 10 bases. The ends lost 1 base at V and 7 bases at J; junction bases unmatched: 1. This CDR3 region has 14 residues. The germline gives CDR1 SGHTA, CDR2 FQGNSA.